This TCR beta chain originates from a study of regulatory T cells in long-lasting Graves disease. Described time point: persistent/refractory GD, antithyroid drugs over 5 years with positive TRAb. PBMC-derived RNA was used for the TCR library. Germline V lookup: CDR1 SGHTA, CDR2 FQGTGA. The CDR3 is 15 residues long. Study-wide findings and caveats: Tissue studied was limited to peripheral blood, excluding thyroid tissue.

TCR beta libraries were built with iRepertoire HTBI primers and Arm-PCR of CDR3 regions. TCRdb recomputed calls from the multiplex PCR reads with MiXCR, one row per CDR3 protein. The table includes 400,000 to 500,000 distinct CDR3 sequences, 20% to 25% detected once. Remarks on this clonotype: Its specificity is unknown. At one of its ends the junction is not consistent with the germline gene, which may arise from a read error.

The starting material was peripheral blood mononuclear cells (PBMCs), obtained when the disease was refractory, from a patient treated with antithyroid drugs. V is TRBV7-3 and J is TRBJ2-5, with TRBD1 identical over 8 bases. The TCR comes from a female donor with Graves disease. CDR3 sequence: CVSSLRQGSQETQCF. The CDR3, as DNA: TGTGTCAGCAGCTTAAGACAGGGGAGTCAGGAGACCCAGTGCTTC.